The rows below give T cell receptor beta chains drawn from one sample of a study of shared T cell receptors in the human thymus. Produced via immunoSEQ multiplex PCR; TCRdb's table is partial and in-frame only. The sample includes around 730,000 clones, around 85% of them seen just once. The sample also formed part of further work on human thymus T cells.

The source material was thymocytes. The receptors here all came from a girl under three years old with a congenital heart defect. Each CDR3 is given with its conserved first and last residue. The D gene is left open where the match is weak. Not all rows give a size; the values are once, few, many and, for expanded clones, a class.

16 | TRBJ1-2 | TRBV6-6 | NA | NA | TGTGCCAGCAGTTATGTGACAGGCACTAGGTTGGATGGCTACACCTTC | CASSYVTGTRLDGYTF
13 | TRBJ1-4 | TRBV2 | NA | TRBD1 | TGTGCCACCGCGGCCGACAGGGCCGAAAAACTGTTTTTT | CATAADRAEKLFF
14 | TRBJ2-7 | TRBV29-1 | NA | TRBD1 | TGCAGCGTTGAAGAAAGGGACAGGGAACTTGAGCAGTACTTC | CSVEERDRELEQYF
14 | TRBJ1-1 | TRBV4-1 | NA | NA | TGCGCCAGCAGCCTCTCGGACACACACACTGAAGCTTTCTTT | CASSLSDTHTEAFF
17 | TRBJ1-2 | TRBV28 | NA | NA | TGTGCCAGCAGTTTCCCCCGGTCAGGGGAAAGAGCGGGAGGCTACACCTTC | CASSFPRSGERAGGYTF
18 | TRBJ1-3 | TRBV28 | NA | TRBD1 | TGTGCCAGCAGTTTACAGGACAGGGGGCTGATATCTGGAAACACCATATATTTT | CASSLQDRGLISGNTIYF
16 | TRBJ2-1 | TRBV2 | NA | NA | TGTGCCAGCAGCGAACTCATTATTTTCGACAGGTCCGAGCAGTTCTTC | CASSELIIFDRSEQFF
16 | TRBJ1-1 | TRBV4-1 | NA | TRBD1 | TGCGCCAGCAGCCAAGCGACAGGGTCGGTCGACACTGAAGCTTTCTTT | CASSQATGSVDTEAFF
16 | TRBJ1-2 | TRBV5-1 | NA | NA | TGCGCCAGCAGCACCCAAGGGGGTCTTACTAACTATGGCTACACCTTC | CASSTQGGLTNYGYTF
16 | TRBJ1-2 | TRBV5-1 | NA | TRBD1 | TGCGCCAGCGGGTCAACTCCCGGGACAGAGCAGTATGGCTACACCTTC | CASGSTPGTEQYGYTF
14 | TRBJ2-1 | TRBV6-4 | NA | TRBD2 | TGTGCCAGCAAGGGGCTAGCGGGGGACAATGAGCAGTTCTTC | CASKGLAGDNEQFF
17 | TRBJ1-5 | TRBV4-3 | NA | NA | TGCGCCAGCAGCCAAGAGACCAAAGGGGGGGTAGCTCAGCCCCAGCATTTT | CASSQETKGGVAQPQHF
17 | TRBJ1-3 | TRBV9 | NA | NA | TGTGCCAGCAGCCTGGTAAGCCAGGGAGGCTCTGGAAACACCATATATTTT | CASSLVSQGGSGNTIYF
14 | TRBJ2-7 | TRBV27 | few | NA | TGTGCCAGCAGTTCGATACCCCGCGCCTACGAGCAGTACTTC | CASSSIPRAYEQYF
15 | TRBJ2-7 | TRBV27 | NA | NA | TGTGCCAGCAGTTTCAGGGTAGAGACCTCCTACGAGCAGTACTTC | CASSFRVETSYEQYF
15 | TRBJ1-2 | TRBV30 | few | TRBD1 | TGTGCCTGGAGTGTACCCGGGGACAGGTGGTTCGGCTACACCTTC | CAWSVPGDRWFGYTF
19 | TRBJ1-5 | TRBV5-1 | once | TRBD1 | TGCGCCAGCAGCTTACTACCTCTAGGACAGGCATATAGCAATCAGCCCCAGCATTTT | CASSLLPLGQAYSNQPQHF
14 | TRBJ1-6 | TRBV9 | NA | NA | TGTGCCAGCAGCGTGGGAGGGGTTAATTCACCCCTCCACTTT | CASSVGGVNSPLHF
18 | TRBJ2-7 | TRBV4-1 | NA | NA | TGCGCCAGCAGCCAAAGTTTACTCTTGCGGGATAAAACCTACGAGCAGTACTTC | CASSQSLLLRDKTYEQYF
15 | TRBJ2-7 | TRBV14 | NA | TRBD1 | TGTGCCAGCAGCCCCCGGGACAGGGGGCTGTTCGAGCAGTACTTC | CASSPRDRGLFEQYF
15 | TRBJ2-3 | TRBV6-4 | NA | TRBD1 | TGTGCCAGCAGTGAGTTAGGGACAGAGACAGATACGCAGTATTTT | CASSELGTETDTQYF
13 | TRBJ1-5 | TRBV28 | NA | NA | TGTGCCAGCGGGCGACAGGCCAATCAGCCCCAGCATTTT | CASGRQANQPQHF
15 | TRBJ2-1 | TRBV7-3 | NA | TRBD2 | TGTGCCAGCAGCTACCTAGCGGGGGGCCAAAATGAGCAGTTCTTC | CASSYLAGGQNEQFF
12 | TRBJ2-5 | TRBV28 | NA | NA | TGTGCCAGCAGCCAGAGGGAAGAGACCCAGTACTTC | CASSQREETQYF
15 | TRBJ2-1 | TRBV2 | NA | TRBD1 | TGTGCCAGCAGTGTCGGACAGGGGATCTACAATGAGCAGTTCTTC | CASSVGQGIYNEQFF
18 | TRBJ2-3 | TRBV5-1 | NA | NA | TGCGCCAGCAGCTTGGGGACGGAGGGGGCGCGAAGCACAGATACGCAGTATTTT | CASSLGTEGARSTDTQYF
13 | TRBJ1-1 | TRBV6-5 | NA | NA | TGTGCCAGCAGTTACTCGACGGACAGCGAAGCTTTCTTT | CASSYSTDSEAFF
17 | TRBJ2-2 | TRBV7-9 | once | NA | TGTGCCAGCAGCTTAGAGTTTAGGGGACTGATCACCGGGGAGCTGTTTTTT | CASSLEFRGLITGELFF
14 | TRBJ2-1 | TRBV19 | NA | TRBD2 | TGTGCCAGTAGATGGACTAGCAATTACAATGAGCAGTTCTTC | CASRWTSNYNEQFF
19 | TRBJ1-1 | TRBV7-9 | NA | TRBD1 | TGTGCCAGCAGCAGACGCAACCTACCGGGACAGGGTATGAACACTGAAGCTTTCTTT | CASSRRNLPGQGMNTEAFF
14 | TRBJ1-1 | TRBV4-3 | NA | NA | TGCGCCAGCAGCCAAGCGACTGTTTTCACTGAAGCTTTCTTT | CASSQATVFTEAFF
11 | TRBJ1-2 | TRBV20-1 | NA | TRBD1 | TGCAGTGCTGGGACAGTTCATGGCTACACCTTC | CSAGTVHGYTF
18 | TRBJ1-2 | TRBV27 | NA | TRBD1 | TGTGCCAGCAGTGACCCACCTGGACAGGGCCTAGATAACTATGGCTACACCTTC | CASSDPPGQGLDNYGYTF
13 | TRBJ2-3 | TRBV6-1 | few | TRBD2 | TGTGCCAGCAGTGATAAAAAGCGGGGGGTTCTGTATTTT | CASSDKKRGVLYF
12 | TRBJ1-1 | TRBV6-1 | NA | NA | TGTGCCAGCAGTGAAAAAGGGGTGAAAGCTTTCTTT | CASSEKGVKAFF
17 | TRBJ2-2 | TRBV27 | once | NA | TGTGCCAGCAGTTCCCAGAGGGGGGGGGCGAACACCGGGGAGCTGTTTTTT | CASSSQRGGANTGELFF
14 | TRBJ2-5 | TRBV6-6 | NA | NA | TGTGCCAGCAGTTACCGGCATAGGGGGGAGACCCAGTACTTC | CASSYRHRGETQYF
16 | TRBJ2-3 | TRBV28 | NA | NA | TGTGCCAGCAGTTCGTCCGACATCATTAGCACAGATACGCAGTATTTT | CASSSSDIISTDTQYF
18 | TRBJ2-1 | TRBV15 | NA | NA | TGTGCCACCAGCAGAGGACTAGAAGGTAACAGCTCCTACAATGAGCAGTTCTTC | CATSRGLEGNSSYNEQFF
11 | TRBJ1-2 | TRBV19 | NA | NA | TGTGCCAGTAGTTCCAGGGATGGCTACACCTTC | CASSSRDGYTF
18 | TRBJ1-1 | TRBV5-1 | once | NA | TGCGCCAGCAGCTCAAGGGGGACCGCGACCAAGGGATCCACTGAAGCTTTCTTT | CASSSRGTATKGSTEAFF
16 | TRBJ2-5 | TRBV25-1 | NA | TRBD2 | TGTGCCAGCAGTGAATTCGCGACTACCCGGGGGGGGACCCAGTACTTC | CASSEFATTRGGTQYF
18 | TRBJ2-6 | TRBV18 | NA | NA | TGTGCCAGCTCACGGGAAGGACAGCCCCCCTCTGGGGCCAACGTCCTGACTTTC | CASSREGQPPSGANVLTF
14 | TRBJ1-6 | TRBV25-1 | NA | TRBD1 | TGTGCCAGCAGTGAGCGACAGGGTGGTTCACCCCTCCACTTT | CASSERQGGSPLHF
15 | TRBJ1-1 | TRBV18 | NA | NA | TGTGCCAGCTCACTTACAGGGAGGGGGGGCACTGAAGCTTTCTTT | CASSLTGRGGTEAFF
21 | TRBJ2-7 | TRBV14 | NA | TRBD2 | TGTGCCAGCAGCCACCTGACCGCCGGGGTCGTTAAGCGGGGGAAATCGAACGAGCAGTACTTC | CASSHLTAGVVKRGKSNEQYF
19 | TRBJ1-6 | TRBV11-2 | NA | NA | TGTGCCAGCAGCTTAGGTATTGGGCGGGGACGGTCCTATAATTCACCCCTCCACTTT | CASSLGIGRGRSYNSPLHF
14 | TRBJ2-2 | TRBV2 | once | NA | TGTGCCAGCAGTGAGGGGCAGGGCACCGGGGAGCTGTTTTTT | CASSEGQGTGELFF
21 | TRBJ1-1 | TRBV7-6 | NA | NA | TGTGCCAGCAGCTTAGCTGTCGCAACTCTGGGGGCAGGGCTGAAGAACACTGAAGCTTTCTTT | CASSLAVATLGAGLKNTEAFF
16 | TRBJ2-5 | TRBV7-4 | once | TRBD1 | TGTGCCAGCAGCCAGACGACAGGGAGAGGTAAAGAGACCCAGTACTTC | CASSQTTGRGKETQYF